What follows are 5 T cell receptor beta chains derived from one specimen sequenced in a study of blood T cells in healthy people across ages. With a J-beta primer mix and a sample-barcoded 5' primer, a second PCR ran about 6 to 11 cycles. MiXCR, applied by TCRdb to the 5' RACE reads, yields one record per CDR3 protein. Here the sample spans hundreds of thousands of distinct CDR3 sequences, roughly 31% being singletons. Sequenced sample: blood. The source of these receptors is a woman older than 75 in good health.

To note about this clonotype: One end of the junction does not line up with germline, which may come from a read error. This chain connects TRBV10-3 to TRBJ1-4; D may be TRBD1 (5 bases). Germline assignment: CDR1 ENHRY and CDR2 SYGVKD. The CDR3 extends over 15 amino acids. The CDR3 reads CAVSESSGGAEKLFF. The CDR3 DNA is TGTGCCGTCAGTGAGTCGTCGGGGGGAGCGGAAAAACTGTTTTTT.

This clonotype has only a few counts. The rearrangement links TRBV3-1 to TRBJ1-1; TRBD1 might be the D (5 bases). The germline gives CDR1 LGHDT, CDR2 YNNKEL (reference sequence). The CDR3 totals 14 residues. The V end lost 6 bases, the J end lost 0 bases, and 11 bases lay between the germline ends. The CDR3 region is CASRLGEMNTEAFF. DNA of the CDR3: TGTGCCAGCAGGCTAGGGGAGATGAACACTGAAGCTTTCTTT.

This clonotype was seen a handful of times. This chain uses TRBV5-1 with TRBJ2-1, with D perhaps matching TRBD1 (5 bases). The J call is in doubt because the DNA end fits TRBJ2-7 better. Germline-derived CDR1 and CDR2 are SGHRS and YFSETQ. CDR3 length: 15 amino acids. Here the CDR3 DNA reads TGCGCCAGCAGCTCCTCAGGGCCCTCCTACAATGAGCAGTACTTC. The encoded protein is CASSSSGPSYNEQYF.

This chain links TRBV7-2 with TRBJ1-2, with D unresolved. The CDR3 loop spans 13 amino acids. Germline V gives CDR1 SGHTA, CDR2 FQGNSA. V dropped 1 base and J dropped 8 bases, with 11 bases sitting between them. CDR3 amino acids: CASSLGMSRGYTF. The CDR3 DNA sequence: TGTGCCAGCAGCTTAGGGATGTCGCGAGGCTACACCTTC.

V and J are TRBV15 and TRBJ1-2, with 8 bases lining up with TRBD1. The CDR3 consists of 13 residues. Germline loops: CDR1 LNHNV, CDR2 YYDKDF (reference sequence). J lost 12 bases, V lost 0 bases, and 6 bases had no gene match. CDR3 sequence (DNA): TGTGCCACCAGCAGAGATTACAGGGGGAGTCACACCTTC. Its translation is CATSRDYRGSHTF. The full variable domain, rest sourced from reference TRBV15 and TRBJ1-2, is DAMVIQNPRYQVTQFGKPVTLSCSQTLNHNVMYWYQQKSSQAPKLLFHYYDKDFNNEADTPDNFQSRRPNTSFCFLDIRSPGLGDTAMYLCATSRDYRGSHTFGSGTRLTVV.